This T cell receptor beta chain was identified during a study of blood T cells in healthy people across ages. With a J-beta primer mix and a sample-barcoded 5' primer, a second PCR ran about 7 to 11 cycles. Each CDR3 protein gets one entry after TCRdb re-called the 5' RACE reads with MiXCR. Of 650,000 to 800,000 distinct CDR3 sequences in the sample, roughly 44% were seen once. This clonotype appeared a few times. CDR1 LGHNA and CDR2 YNFKEQ come from the germline V gene. The V and J ends lost 1 base and 0 bases respectively, with 14 bases between them. The CDR3 is 17 amino acids. The chain is built from TRBV4-2 and TRBJ2-3; D is unclear. This TCR derives from a man aged 60 to 75 in good health. Sequenced: blood. CDR3 nucleotide sequence: TGTGCCAGCAGCCAAGGGGTGACACAACCTAGCACAGATACGCAGTATTTT. The encoded protein is CASSQGVTQPSTDTQYF.